This TCR beta chain was observed in a study of OX40 agonist ivuxolimab in advanced cancers. Study-level information: With a range of roughly 20 to 80, age averaged approximately 64 years, and nearly 85% were male.

Findings and limits, study-wide: Certain nonresponders likewise exhibited a low normalized T-cell clonal expansion.

CDR3 length equals 17 residues. Germline V CDR1 and CDR2: MNHEY, SMNVEV (reference sequence). Generated by immunoSEQ multiplex PCR, the TCRdb table keeps only in-frame clones and is missing some. The repertoire holds roughly 51,000 clones, with 88% as singletons. This clone came up once. Its cognate antigen is unknown. The junction shows a germline mismatch at one end, possibly a read error. Sequencing was performed on CD4+ or CD8+ T cells sorted from blood, taken in a trial of the OX40 agonist ivuxolimab. The chain couples TRBV27 to TRBJ1-2; 7 nucleotides agree with TRBD1. The source of this sequence is an adult with an advanced solid tumor such as melanoma, head and neck, liver or kidney cancer. The CDR3 bases are TGTGCCAGCATTTTAGTAGGACAGGTCGTATTGGGGTATGGCTACACCTTC. This translates into CASILVGQVVLGYGYTF.